This TCR beta chain was obtained from a study of human T cells and chemical hapten exposure. Time point in this sample: healthy volunteer bleed at 6 weeks. Whole blood, unfractionated, served as the material for total RNA extraction. The V end was cut by 3 bases, the J end by 0 bases, with 10 bases between. The CDR3 extends over 15 amino acids. This clonotype was counted ten times or more. One entry per CDR3 protein, called by TCRdb with MiXCR from the RACE reads. The sample records approximately 84,000 distinct CDR3 sequences, about 8.7% being singletons. Sequenced material: whole blood. The sequence came from a male donor in good health. Some clones in this sample may be carry-over from other donors' samples. This sequence joins TRBV12-3 or TRBV12-4 and TRBJ2-3, with no clear D. The CDR3 loop is CASSFVSQSTDTQYF. The CDR3 bases are TGTGCCAGCAGTTTCGTCTCCCAGAGCACAGATACGCAGTATTTT.